The next 25 T cell receptor beta chains were all read from a single sample in a study of blood T cell repertoires in COVID-19. TCRdb keeps only in-frame clones here, not all; method: immunoSEQ multiplex PCR. The sample records approximately 210,000 clones, about 80% being singletons. Sample: peripheral blood. These receptors all come from a woman aged 40 to 50 with active or convalescent COVID-19.

V gene TRBV20-1 combines with J gene TRBJ1-5; D gene uncertain. The CDR3 covers 15 residues. V lost 3 bases to trimming and J lost 5 bases, with 17 bases between them. Per germline, CDR1 DFQATT and CDR2 SNEGSKA (reference sequence). CDR3 bases: TGCAGTGCTAGTTCCCCGGGGTTGTCCCATCAGCCCCAGCATTTT. Its protein is CSASSPGLSHQPQHF.

This chain joins TRBV6-5 and TRBJ2-2; 11 bases are shared with TRBD2. The length of the CDR3 is 15 residues. V shed 10 bases and J 6 bases; nucleotides not matched to a gene: 10. CDR1 MNHEY and CDR2 SVGAGI come from the germline V gene. Written as DNA, the CDR3 is TGTGCCACCAGGAGACTAGCGGGATCTGCCGGGGAGCTGTTTTTT. It specifies CATRRLAGSAGELFF.

The rearrangement links TRBV11-3 to TRBJ1-2, with D possibly matching TRBD1 (5 bases). V was pared by 0 bases and J by 4 bases, with 12 bases between. Germline CDR1 SGHNT, CDR2 YENEEA. The CDR3 is 15 residues long. The CDR3 bases are TGTGCCAGCAGCTTAGATCGAGGAGGGGCCTATGGCTACACCTTC. It is translated as CASSLDRGGAYGYTF.

Only one count was recorded for this clone. For the CDR3, the DNA is TGTGCCAGCAGCTTGGTGTACGGGCAAGAGACCCAGTACTTC. Translating gives CASSLVYGQETQYF. The chain is built from TRBV11-2 and TRBJ2-5; the D is unclear. V was cut by 3 bases and J by 2 bases, with 10 bases left in between. Germline CDR1 is SGHAT and CDR2 is FQNNGV. The CDR3 spans 14 residues.

This chain links TRBV30 with TRBJ1-2; D might be TRBD1 (6 bases). The V and J ends lost 0 bases and 4 bases respectively, with 12 bases between them. Germline-derived CDR1 and CDR2 are GTSNPN and SVGIG (reference sequence). This CDR3 has 14 residues. The chain's CDR3 is CAWSVVPGAYGYTF. DNA for the CDR3: TGTGCCTGGAGTGTAGTGCCAGGGGCCTATGGCTACACCTTC.

This clone has only one observation. The gene calls are TRBV28 and TRBJ1-4; no firm D call. Per germline, CDR1 MDHEN and CDR2 SYDVKM. The CDR3 has 12 amino acids. In DNA form, the CDR3 reads TGTGCAGCAACGGCAGGATGGGAAAAACTGTTTTTT. This codes for CAATAGWEKLFF.

Points on this clone: The sample holds other DNA sequences that translate to the same CDR3. V and J are TRBV29-1 and TRBJ1-1; TRBD1 matches 7 bases. Per the germline V gene, CDR1 is SQVTM and CDR2 is ANQGSEA. With V trimmed by 4 bases and J by 1 base, 0 bases remained unmatched. The CDR3 has 12 amino acids. The CDR3 DNA reads TGCAGCGTTGGGACAGGGAACACTGAAGCTTTCTTT. It encodes CSVGTGNTEAFF. Full variable domain (rest looked up from reference TRBV29-1 and TRBJ1-1): SAVISQKPSRDICQRGTSLTIQCQVDSQVTMMFWYRQQPGQSLTLIATANQGSEATYESGFVIDKFPISRPNLTFSTLTVSNMSPEDSSIYLCSVGTGNTEAFFGQGTRLTVV.

The chain carries TRBV19 and TRBJ2-3; TRBD2 matches 11 bases. Germline V CDR1 and CDR2: LNHDA, SQIVND (reference sequence). There are 14 residues in the CDR3. Unmatched junction bases numbered 3, after V lost 3 bases and J lost 7 bases. CDR3: CASSISGRANTQYF. CDR3 bases: TGTGCCAGTAGTATTAGCGGGAGGGCCAATACGCAGTATTTT.

CDR3 sequence: CASSSTGSLGNQPQHF. CDR3 coding DNA: TGTGCCAGCAGTTCTACAGGGTCCCTGGGCAATCAGCCCCAGCATTTT. The chain joins TRBV7-9 to TRBJ1-5, with D possibly matching TRBD1 (6 bases). From germline, CDR1 is SEHNR and CDR2 FQNEAQ (reference sequence). The ends were cut back, 6 bases at V and 2 bases at J, with 17 bases in the middle. The length of the CDR3 is 16 residues. Looking up the rest from reference TRBV7-9 and TRBJ1-5 gives the full variable domain: DTGVSQNPRHKITKRGQNVTFRCDPISEHNRLYWYRQTLGQGPEFLTYFQNEAQLEKSRLLSDRFSAERPKGSFSTLEIQRTEQGDSAMYLCASSSTGSLGNQPQHFGDGTRLSIL.

This sequence joins TRBV12-3 or TRBV12-4 and TRBJ2-7; 7 nucleotides agree with TRBD1. With V trimmed by 3 bases and J by 3 bases, 2 bases remained unmatched. This CDR3 region has 13 residues. CDR3 DNA sequence: TGTGCCAGCAGTTTCCGGGACAGCTACGAGCAGTACTTC. It is translated as CASSFRDSYEQYF.

The gene calls are TRBV6-5 and TRBJ2-7, with 9 bases aligning to TRBD1. This CDR3 is 14 amino acids long. J gave up 0 bases and V 7 bases, and 4 bases lay outside the gene matches. Germline loops: CDR1 MNHEY, CDR2 SVGAGI. CDR3 DNA: TGTGCCAGCACGCAGACAGGGGGCTCCTACGAGCAGTACTTC. Translated: CASTQTGGSYEQYF.

The chain combines TRBV11-3 with TRBJ1-2; 8 bases line up with TRBD1. This CDR3 contains 15 residues. CDR1 and CDR2 from the germline V gene are SGHNT and YENEEA. The ends lost 4 bases at V and 6 bases at J; junction bases unmatched: 10. CDR3 in amino acids: CASSSGVDRADGYTF. For the CDR3, the DNA is TGTGCCAGCAGCTCGGGGGTGGACAGGGCGGATGGCTACACCTTC.

The chain uses TRBV3-1 (or the pseudogene TRBV3-2) and TRBJ2-1, with 14 bases aligning to TRBD2. CDR1 LGHDT and CDR2 YNNKEL come from the germline V gene (reference sequence). This CDR3 is built from 15 residues. V gave up 5 bases and J gave up 9 bases; unmatched junction bases: 6. CDR3 loop: CASSYGLAGGVEQFF. The CDR3, as DNA: TGTGCCAGCAGCTATGGACTAGCGGGAGGTGTTGAGCAGTTCTTC.

Here the CDR3 DNA reads TGTGCCAGCAGCTCCTTCGGGGGGGGAGCTGAAGCTTTCTTT. It yields the protein CASSSFGGGAEAFF. V is TRBV11-3 and J is TRBJ1-1; the D gene is possibly TRBD1 (5 bases). V was clipped by 4 bases and J by 6 bases, with 15 bases between them. Germline-derived CDR1 and CDR2 are SGHNT and YENEEA. This CDR3 is 14 amino acids long.

For the CDR3, the DNA is TGTGCCAGCAGTCGTTCCTTACTGAGCGAAGCTTTCTTT. This codes for CASSRSLLSEAFF. The chain has TRBV6-5 and TRBJ1-1; D gene uncertain. V was clipped by 5 bases and J by 8 bases, with 15 bases between them. This CDR3 contains 13 residues. Germline CDR1 is MNHEY and CDR2 is SVGAGI.

This chain joins TRBV10-3 and TRBJ1-4; no clear D gene. V was shortened by 9 bases and J by 6 bases, with 11 bases between the two germline ends. The V gene's germline CDR1 is ENHRY and CDR2 SYGVKD. This CDR3 is built from 12 residues. CDR3 coding DNA: TGTGCCATTGCGGGCCAGGATGAAAAACTGTTTTTT. It translates to CAIAGQDEKLFF.

This sequence joins TRBV19 and TRBJ1-5; D is unclear. The CDR3 is 14 amino acids. CDR1 is LNHDA and CDR2 is SQIVND in the germline V gene (reference sequence). The germline V and J ends were trimmed by 3 bases and 0 bases, with 6 bases remaining between them. Here the CDR3 reads CASSIGPSNQPQHF. CDR3 DNA sequence: TGTGCCAGTAGTATTGGGCCTAGCAATCAGCCCCAGCATTTT.

The CDR3 region is CATSREYLAGGGGTDTQYF. The CDR3 DNA is TGTGCCACCAGCAGAGAATACCTAGCGGGGGGCGGGGGCACAGATACGCAGTATTTT. The chain has TRBV15 and TRBJ2-3, with TRBD2 identical over 11 bases. There are 19 residues in the CDR3. In germline, CDR1 is LNHNV, CDR2 YYDKDF (reference sequence). With 0 bases clipped from V and 1 base from J, the junction kept 9 bases outside the gene matches.

The rearrangement uses TRBV19 and TRBJ1-5, with D maybe TRBD1 (6 bases). This CDR3 comprises 15 residues. Deletions cut 1 base from V and 3 bases from J, with 10 bases between. The germline V gene has CDR1 LNHDA and CDR2 SQIVND (reference sequence). The DNA for the CDR3 is TGTGCCAGTAGTATAGGAGGGGGATACAATCAGCCCCAGCATTTT. The encoded protein is CASSIGGGYNQPQHF.

The J gene is TRBJ1-2, the V gene TRBV10-3, with D perhaps matching TRBD1 (6 bases). Germline V CDR1 and CDR2: ENHRY, SYGVKD. V gave up 10 bases and J gave up 2 bases, with 14 bases separating them. The CDR3 is 13 amino acids. CDR3 DNA: TGTGCCACTCGACAGGTTTCCAACTATGGCTACACCTTC. Encoded protein: CATRQVSNYGYTF.

The chain uses TRBV9 and TRBJ1-2, with D hard to call. Trimming took off 0 bases at V and 7 bases at J, with 13 bases between the two ends. Germline values: CDR1 SGDLS, CDR2 YYNGEE. This CDR3 has 14 amino acids. CDR3 sequence: CASSVGASGSGYTF. The CDR3 nucleotides read TGTGCCAGCAGCGTAGGGGCGTCGGGGAGTGGCTACACCTTC. The whole variable domain, remainder taken from reference TRBV9 and TRBJ1-2, is DSGVTQTPKHLITATGQRVTLRCSPRSGDLSVYWYQQSLDQGLQFLIQYYNGEERAKGNILERFSAQQFPDLHSELNLSSLELGDSALYFCASSVGASGSGYTFGSGTRLTVV.

The chain has TRBV9 and TRBJ2-1; TRBD1 is a possible D gene (6 bases). This CDR3 comprises 16 residues. V lost 0 bases and J lost 2, with 12 bases in between. Germline V gene data show CDR1 as SGDLS and CDR2 as YYNGEE. CDR3 sequence (DNA): TGTGCCAGCAGCGTAGGGGGGCGGGTTGCCTACAATGAGCAGTTCTTC. It specifies CASSVGGRVAYNEQFF.

CDR3 amino acids: CASSLARLDTQYF. The CDR3 coding sequence is TGTGCCAGCAGCTTAGCGAGGCTTGATACGCAGTATTTT. This rearrangement joins TRBV7-2 to TRBJ2-3; D remains ambiguous. Germline V lookup: CDR1 SGHTA, CDR2 FQGNSA. Between the trimmed V and J ends, which lost 0 bases and 6 bases, there was a span of 7 bases. The CDR3 has 13 residues. Supplemented by reference TRBV7-2 and TRBJ2-3, the full variable domain reads GAGVSQSPSNKVTEKGKDVELRCDPISGHTALYWYRQSLGQGLEFLIYFQGNSAPDKSGLPSDRFSAERTGGSVSTLTIQRTQQEDSAVYLCASSLARLDTQYFGPGTRLTVL.

The chain joins TRBV27 to TRBJ1-2, with 9 bases that match TRBD1. The CDR3 is 16 amino acids. Germline-derived CDR1 and CDR2 are MNHEY and SMNVEV (reference sequence). V shed 5 bases and J 4 bases; nucleotides not matched to a gene: 11. The CDR3 DNA reads as TGTGCCAGCAGTCTAACCCGGGGACAGGGACCCTATGGCTACACCTTC. This codes for CASSLTRGQGPYGYTF.

The chain is built from TRBV19 and TRBJ1-1, with no clear D. The CDR3 runs 13 residues. CDR1 and CDR2 (germline): LNHDA, SQIVND (reference sequence). The V end was cut by 5 bases, the J end by 1 base, with 8 bases between. CDR3: CASSYTTNTEAFF. The DNA of the CDR3 is TGTGCCAGTAGTTACACCACGAACACTGAAGCTTTCTTT.